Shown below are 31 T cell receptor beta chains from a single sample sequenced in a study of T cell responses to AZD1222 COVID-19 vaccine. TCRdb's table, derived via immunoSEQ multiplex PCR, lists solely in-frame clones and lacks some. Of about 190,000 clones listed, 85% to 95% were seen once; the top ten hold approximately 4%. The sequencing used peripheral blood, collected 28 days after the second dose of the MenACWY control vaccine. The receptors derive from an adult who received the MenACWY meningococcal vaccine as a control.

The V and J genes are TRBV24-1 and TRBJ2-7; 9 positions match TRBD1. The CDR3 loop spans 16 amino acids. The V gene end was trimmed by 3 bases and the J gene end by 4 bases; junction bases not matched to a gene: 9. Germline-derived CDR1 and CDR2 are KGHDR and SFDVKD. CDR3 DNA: TGTGCCACCAGTGATGAAACCGGGACAGGGTCTTACGAGCAGTACTTC. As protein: CATSDETGTGSYEQYF.

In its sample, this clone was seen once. CDR3 loop: CASSRTGEVSNQPQHF. The DNA for the CDR3 is TGTGCCAGTAGCCGGACAGGAGAGGTTAGCAATCAGCCCCAGCATTTT. This chain connects TRBV19 to TRBJ1-5; 7 bases fit TRBD1. CDR3 length: 16 residues. Germline V CDR1 and CDR2: LNHDA, SQIVND (reference sequence). J gave up 0 bases and V 6 bases, and 8 bases lay outside the gene matches.

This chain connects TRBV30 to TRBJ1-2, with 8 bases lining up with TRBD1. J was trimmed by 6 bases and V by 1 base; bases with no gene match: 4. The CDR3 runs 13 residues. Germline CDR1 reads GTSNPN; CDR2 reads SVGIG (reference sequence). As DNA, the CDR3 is TGTGCCTGGAGTGCAGGGGGCAAGGATGGCTACACCTTC. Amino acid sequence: CAWSAGGKDGYTF.

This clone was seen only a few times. The CDR3 loop is CASSQVFLGNTGELFF. DNA for the CDR3: TGCGCCAGCAGCCAAGTTTTCCTAGGGAACACCGGGGAGCTGTTTTTT. V is TRBV4-1 and J is TRBJ2-2, with D hard to call. The length of the CDR3 is 16 residues. V was cut by 1 base and J by 1 base, with 10 bases left in between. Germline loops: CDR1 MGHRA, CDR2 YSYEKL.

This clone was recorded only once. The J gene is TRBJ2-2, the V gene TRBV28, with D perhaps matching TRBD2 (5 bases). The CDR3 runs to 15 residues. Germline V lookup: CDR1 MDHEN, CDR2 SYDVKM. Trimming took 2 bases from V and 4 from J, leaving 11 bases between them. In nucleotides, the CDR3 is TGTGCCAGCAGTTTAGGAGGAAGGTCCACCGGGGAGCTGTTTTTT. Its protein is CASSLGGRSTGELFF.

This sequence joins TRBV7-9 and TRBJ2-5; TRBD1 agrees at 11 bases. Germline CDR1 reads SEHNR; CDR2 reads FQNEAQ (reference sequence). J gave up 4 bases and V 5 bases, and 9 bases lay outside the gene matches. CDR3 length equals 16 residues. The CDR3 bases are TGTGCCAGCAGCAACAGGGACAGGGGGACGGCAGAGACCCAGTACTTC. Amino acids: CASSNRDRGTAETQYF.

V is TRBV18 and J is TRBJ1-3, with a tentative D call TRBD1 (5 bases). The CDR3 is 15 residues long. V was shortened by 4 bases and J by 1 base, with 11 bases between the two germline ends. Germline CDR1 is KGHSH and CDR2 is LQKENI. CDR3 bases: TGTGCCAGCTCACAACAGCAGGGATCTGGAAACACCATATATTTT. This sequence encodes CASSQQQGSGNTIYF.

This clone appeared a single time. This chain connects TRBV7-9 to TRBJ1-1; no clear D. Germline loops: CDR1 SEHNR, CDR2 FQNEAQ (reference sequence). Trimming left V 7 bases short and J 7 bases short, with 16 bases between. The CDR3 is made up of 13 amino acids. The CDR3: CASTRTGLLEAFF. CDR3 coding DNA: TGTGCCAGCACCCGGACCGGGCTCCTTGAAGCTTTCTTT.

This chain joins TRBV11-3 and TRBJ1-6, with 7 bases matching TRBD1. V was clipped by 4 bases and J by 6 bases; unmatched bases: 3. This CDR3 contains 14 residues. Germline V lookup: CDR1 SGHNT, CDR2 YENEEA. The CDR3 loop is CASSWTGANSPLHF. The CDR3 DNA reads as TGTGCCAGCAGCTGGACAGGAGCTAATTCACCCCTCCACTTT.

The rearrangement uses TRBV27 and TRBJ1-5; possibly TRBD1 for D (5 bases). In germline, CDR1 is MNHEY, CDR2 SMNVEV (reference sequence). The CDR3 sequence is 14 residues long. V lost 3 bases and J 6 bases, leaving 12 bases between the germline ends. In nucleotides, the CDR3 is TGTGCCAGCAGTTTGCGGGGGAATACTCAGCCCCAGCATTTT. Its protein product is CASSLRGNTQPQHF.

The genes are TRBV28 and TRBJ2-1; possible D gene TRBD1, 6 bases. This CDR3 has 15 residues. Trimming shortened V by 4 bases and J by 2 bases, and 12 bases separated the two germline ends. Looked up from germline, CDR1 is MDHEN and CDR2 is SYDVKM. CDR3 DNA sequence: TGTGCCAGCAGTTCCACAGGGCCCGCCTACAATGAGCAGTTCTTC. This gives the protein CASSSTGPAYNEQFF.

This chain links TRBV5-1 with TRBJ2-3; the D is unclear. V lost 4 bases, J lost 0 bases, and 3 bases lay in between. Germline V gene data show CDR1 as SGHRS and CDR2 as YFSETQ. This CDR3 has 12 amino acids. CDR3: CASSGSTDTQYF. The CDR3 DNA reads TGCGCCAGCAGCGGGAGCACAGATACGCAGTATTTT.

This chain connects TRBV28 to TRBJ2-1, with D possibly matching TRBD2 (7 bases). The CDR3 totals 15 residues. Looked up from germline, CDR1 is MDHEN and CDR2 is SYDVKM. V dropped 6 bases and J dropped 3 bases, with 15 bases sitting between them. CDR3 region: CASSPTGGLYNEQFF. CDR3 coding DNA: TGTGCCAGCAGCCCCACGGGGGGCCTCTACAATGAGCAGTTCTTC. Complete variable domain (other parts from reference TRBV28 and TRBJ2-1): DVKVTQSSRYLVKRTGEKVFLECVQDMDHENMFWYRQDPGLGLRLIYFSYDVKMKEKGDIPEGYSVSREKKERFSLILESASTNQTSMYLCASSPTGGLYNEQFFGPGTRLTVL.

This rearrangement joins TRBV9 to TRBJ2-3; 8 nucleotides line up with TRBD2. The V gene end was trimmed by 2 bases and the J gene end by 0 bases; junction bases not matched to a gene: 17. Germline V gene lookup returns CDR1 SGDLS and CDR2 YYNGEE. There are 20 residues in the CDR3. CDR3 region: CASSVQGSGITGVSTDTQYF. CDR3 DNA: TGTGCCAGCAGCGTCCAGGGTAGCGGGATTACCGGCGTTAGCACAGATACGCAGTATTTT.

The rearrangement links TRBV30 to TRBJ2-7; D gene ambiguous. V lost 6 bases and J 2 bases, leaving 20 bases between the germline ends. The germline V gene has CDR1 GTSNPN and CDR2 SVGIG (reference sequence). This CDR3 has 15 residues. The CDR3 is CACPVLVGSTYEQYF. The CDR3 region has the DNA TGTGCCTGCCCTGTGTTGGTGGGGTCCACCTACGAGCAGTACTTC.

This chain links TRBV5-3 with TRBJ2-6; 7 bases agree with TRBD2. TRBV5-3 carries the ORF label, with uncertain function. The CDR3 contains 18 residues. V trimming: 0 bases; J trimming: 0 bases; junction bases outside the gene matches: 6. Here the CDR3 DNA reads TGTGCCAGAAGCTTGGTGCGCGGGAGAGGCTCTGGGGCCAACGTCCTGACTTTC. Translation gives CARSLVRGRGSGANVLTF.

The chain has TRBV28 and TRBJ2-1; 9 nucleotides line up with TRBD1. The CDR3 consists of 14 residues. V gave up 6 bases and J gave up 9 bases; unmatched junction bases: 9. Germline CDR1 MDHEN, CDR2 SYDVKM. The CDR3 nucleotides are TGTGCCAGCAGCCCCCGGGACAGGGTCAGTGAGCAGTTCTTC. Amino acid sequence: CASSPRDRVSEQFF.

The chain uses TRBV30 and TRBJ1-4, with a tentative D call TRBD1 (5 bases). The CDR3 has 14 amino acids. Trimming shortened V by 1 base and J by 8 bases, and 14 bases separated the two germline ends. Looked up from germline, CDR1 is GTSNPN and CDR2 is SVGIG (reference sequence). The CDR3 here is CAWSARLGGEKLFF. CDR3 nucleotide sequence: TGTGCCTGGAGTGCCCGACTCGGGGGGGAAAAACTGTTTTTT.

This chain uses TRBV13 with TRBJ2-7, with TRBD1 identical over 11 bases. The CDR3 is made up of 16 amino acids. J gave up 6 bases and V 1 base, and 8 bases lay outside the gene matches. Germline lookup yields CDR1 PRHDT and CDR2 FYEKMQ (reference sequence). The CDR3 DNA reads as TGTGCCAGCAGCTTAGTCGCCGGGACAGGGGGGAGCGAGCAGTACTTC. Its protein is CASSLVAGTGGSEQYF. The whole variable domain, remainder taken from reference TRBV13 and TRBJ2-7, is AAGVIQSPRHLIKEKRETATLKCYPIPRHDTVYWYQQGPGQDPQFLISFYEKMQSDKGSIPDRFSAQQFSDYHSELNMSSLELGDSALYFCASSLVAGTGGSEQYFGPGTRLTVT.

The CDR3 DNA follows: TGTGCCAGCAGCTATTCCGGGACTTCCTACTCCTACAATGAGCAGTTCTTC. It translates to CASSYSGTSYSYNEQFF. This chain links TRBV3-1 (or the pseudogene TRBV3-2) with TRBJ2-1, with D possibly TRBD2 on 6 matching bases. Germline loops: CDR1 LGHDT, CDR2 YNNKEL (reference sequence). The CDR3 has 17 residues. V gave up 5 bases and J gave up 0 bases, with 17 bases separating them.

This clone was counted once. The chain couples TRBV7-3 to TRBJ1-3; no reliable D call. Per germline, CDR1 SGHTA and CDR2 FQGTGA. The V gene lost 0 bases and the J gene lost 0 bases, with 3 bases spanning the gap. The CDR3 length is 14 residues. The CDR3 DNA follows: TGTGCCAGCAGCTTAACGGGCTCTGGAAACACCATATATTTT. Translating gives CASSLTGSGNTIYF.

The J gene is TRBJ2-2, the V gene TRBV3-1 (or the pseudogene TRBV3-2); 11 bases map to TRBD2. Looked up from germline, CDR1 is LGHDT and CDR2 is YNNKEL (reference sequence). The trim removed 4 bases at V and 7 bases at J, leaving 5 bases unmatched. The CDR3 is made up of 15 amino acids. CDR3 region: CASSRDSGRGGELFF. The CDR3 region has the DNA TGTGCCAGCAGCCGAGATAGCGGGAGGGGCGGGGAGCTGTTTTTT.

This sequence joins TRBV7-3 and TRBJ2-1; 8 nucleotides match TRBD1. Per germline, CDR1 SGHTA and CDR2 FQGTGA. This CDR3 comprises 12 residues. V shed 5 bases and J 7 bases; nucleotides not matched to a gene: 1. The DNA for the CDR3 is TGTGCCAGCAGCAGACAGGGGAATGAGCAGTTCTTC. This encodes CASSRQGNEQFF.

CDR3 protein: CASSLVGLVYEQYF. The CDR3 DNA follows: TGTGCCAGCAGCTTAGTAGGGTTGGTCTACGAGCAGTACTTC. The chain recombines TRBV13 with TRBJ2-7, with D hard to call. Per germline, CDR1 PRHDT and CDR2 FYEKMQ (reference sequence). This CDR3 contains 14 residues. The V end lost 1 base, the J end lost 3 bases, and 10 bases lay between the germline ends.

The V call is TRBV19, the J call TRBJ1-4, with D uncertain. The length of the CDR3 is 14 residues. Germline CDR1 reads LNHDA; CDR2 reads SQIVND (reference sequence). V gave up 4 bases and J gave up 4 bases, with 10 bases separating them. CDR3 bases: TGTGCCAGTAGTACGACACTGATTAATGAAAAACTGTTTTTT. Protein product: CASSTTLINEKLFF.

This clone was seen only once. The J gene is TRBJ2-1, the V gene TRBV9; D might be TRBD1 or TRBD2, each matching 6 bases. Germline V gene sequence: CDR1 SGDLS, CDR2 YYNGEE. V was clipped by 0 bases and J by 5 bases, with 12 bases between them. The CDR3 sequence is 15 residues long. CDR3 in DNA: TGTGCCAGCAGCGTAGAAGGGGGGTCCAACAATGAGCAGTTCTTC. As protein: CASSVEGGSNNEQFF. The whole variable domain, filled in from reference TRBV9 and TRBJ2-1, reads DSGVTQTPKHLITATGQRVTLRCSPRSGDLSVYWYQQSLDQGLQFLIQYYNGEERAKGNILERFSAQQFPDLHSELNLSSLELGDSALYFCASSVEGGSNNEQFFGPGTRLTVL.

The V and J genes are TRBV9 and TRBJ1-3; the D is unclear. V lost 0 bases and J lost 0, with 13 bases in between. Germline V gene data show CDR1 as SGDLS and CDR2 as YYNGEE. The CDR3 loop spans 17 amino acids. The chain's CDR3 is CASSVVSDGHSGNTIYF. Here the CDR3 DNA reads TGTGCCAGCAGCGTAGTGAGTGACGGCCACTCTGGAAACACCATATATTTT.

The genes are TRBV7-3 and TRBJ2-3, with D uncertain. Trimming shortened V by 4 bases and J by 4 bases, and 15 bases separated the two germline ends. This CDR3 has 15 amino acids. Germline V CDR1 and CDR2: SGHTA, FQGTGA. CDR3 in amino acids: CASSSRTPGADTQYF. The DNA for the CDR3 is TGTGCCAGCAGCTCGAGGACCCCCGGCGCAGATACGCAGTATTTT.

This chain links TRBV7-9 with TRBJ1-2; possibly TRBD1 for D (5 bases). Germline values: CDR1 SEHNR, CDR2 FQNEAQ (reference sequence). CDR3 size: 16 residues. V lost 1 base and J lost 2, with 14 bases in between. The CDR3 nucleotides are TGTGCCAGCAGCTTAGGGGCACGGAGGGACAACTATGGCTACACCTTC. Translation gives CASSLGARRDNYGYTF.

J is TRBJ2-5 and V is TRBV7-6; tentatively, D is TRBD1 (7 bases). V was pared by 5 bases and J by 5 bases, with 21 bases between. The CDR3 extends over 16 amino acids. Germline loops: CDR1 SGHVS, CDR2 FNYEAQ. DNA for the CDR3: TGTGCCAGCAGCAAGGGGCGGGACAGATGGGGCGAGACCCAGTACTTC. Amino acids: CASSKGRDRWGETQYF.

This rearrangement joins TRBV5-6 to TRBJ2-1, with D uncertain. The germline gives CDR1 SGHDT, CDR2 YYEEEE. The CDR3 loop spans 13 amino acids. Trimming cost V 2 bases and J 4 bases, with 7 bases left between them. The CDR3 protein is CASSLFRYNEQFF. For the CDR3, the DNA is TGTGCCAGCAGCTTATTTAGATACAATGAGCAGTTCTTC.